These 7 T cell receptor beta chains originate from one sample sequenced in a study of PD-L1 blockade in urothelial cancer. Sequencing used immunoSEQ multiplex PCR; TCRdb keeps in-frame clones, though not all of them. Of about 100,000 clones listed, roughly 84% were seen once; the top ten hold more than 2%. This material consisted of PBMCs, taken around atezolizumab (anti-PD-L1) treatment. These receptors all stem from a man aged 50 to 60 with urothelial cancer.

The chain joins TRBV7-9 to TRBJ2-1, with 9 bases that match TRBD2. CDR1 and CDR2 from the germline V gene are SEHNR and FQNEAQ (reference sequence). This CDR3 has 14 residues. Trimming at V came to 1 base and at J to 7 bases, leaving 2 bases not matched to a gene. CDR3 region: CASSLVLAGNEQFF. In nucleotides, the CDR3 is TGTGCCAGCAGCTTAGTCCTAGCGGGGAATGAGCAGTTCTTC.

The rearrangement links TRBV5-1 to TRBJ2-1, with TRBD2 identical over 7 bases. V dropped 0 bases and J dropped 5; count of bases not matched to a gene: 5. The germline V gene has CDR1 SGHRS and CDR2 YFSETQ. The CDR3 is made up of 15 amino acids. The CDR3 loop reads CASSLVGLVDNEQFF. CDR3 DNA sequence: TGCGCCAGCAGCTTGGTCGGACTAGTAGACAATGAGCAGTTCTTC.

The chain employs TRBV7-9 and TRBJ2-7; D may be TRBD2 (5 bases). The CDR3 spans 16 residues. CDR1 and CDR2 (germline): SEHNR, FQNEAQ (reference sequence). V was pared by 5 bases and J by 0 bases, with 17 bases between. This chain's CDR3 is CASSQEPRGSSYEQYF. The CDR3 nucleotides read TGTGCCAGCAGCCAAGAACCCAGAGGGAGCTCCTACGAGCAGTACTTC.

This clone was detected once. The gene calls are TRBV7-2 and TRBJ2-2; TRBD2 aligns across 7 bases. The germline CDR1 and CDR2 sequences are SGHTA and FQGNSA. The CDR3 extends over 15 amino acids. Unmatched junction bases numbered 3, after V lost 5 bases and J lost 0 bases. CDR3 nucleotides: TGTGCCAGCAGCCTCCTAGCGGCGAACACCGGGGAGCTGTTTTTT. Its protein is CASSLLAANTGELFF.

The rearrangement joins TRBV2 to TRBJ2-3; 8 nucleotides agree with TRBD2. Germline lookup yields CDR1 SNHLY and CDR2 FYNNEI. This CDR3 has 15 residues. V lost 2 bases, J lost 2 bases, and 3 bases stayed unmatched. CDR3: CASSETSGTTDTQYF. As DNA, the CDR3 is TGTGCCAGCAGTGAAACTAGCGGAACCACAGATACGCAGTATTTT.

This clone was counted once. This chain connects TRBV11-3 to TRBJ2-3, with a tentative D call TRBD2 (6 bases). Per germline, CDR1 SGHNT and CDR2 YENEEA. Between the trimmed V and J ends, which lost 1 base and 4 bases, there was a span of 12 bases. This CDR3 region has 15 residues. CDR3 nucleotides: TGTGCCAGCAGCTTAGTGGGAGGTGTTCCAGATACGCAGTATTTT. Encoded protein: CASSLVGGVPDTQYF.

V and J are TRBV5-6 and TRBJ2-5; D remains unclear. The length of the CDR3 is 13 residues. Trimming took 0 bases from V and 2 from J, leaving 5 bases between them. CDR1 and CDR2 from the germline V gene are SGHDT and YYEEEE. In DNA form, the CDR3 reads TGTGCCAGCAGCTTGGTTCGGCAAGAGACCCAGTACTTC. Its protein is CASSLVRQETQYF.